This passage covers 7 T cell receptor beta chains from one sample sequenced in a study of control samples from healthy donors and cancer patients. The method was immunoSEQ multiplex PCR; TCRdb's version includes in-frame clones alone and lacks a portion of them. The table lists tens of thousands of clones, about nine tenths of them singletons. Sequenced material: blood. The receptors stem from a man aged 25 to 40 in good health.

The chain combines TRBV5-1 with TRBJ2-2, with D perhaps given as TRBD1 or TRBD2 (5 bases each). CDR1 is SGHRS and CDR2 is YFSETQ in the germline V gene. CDR3 size: 17 residues. The ends were cut back, 3 bases at V and 4 bases at J, with 19 bases in the middle. The CDR3 is CASSSGPIPIATGELFF. The DNA of the CDR3 is TGCGCCAGCAGCTCGGGGCCAATCCCTATAGCCACCGGGGAGCTGTTTTTT.

This chain joins TRBV4-3 and TRBJ2-1; 11 bases are shared with TRBD2. V gave up 0 bases and J gave up 1 base; unmatched junction bases: 11. CDR3 length: 20 amino acids. Germline values: CDR1 LGHNA, CDR2 YSLEER. CDR3 coding DNA: TGCGCCAGCAGCCAAGATTTGAGGGGACTAGCGGAAAATTCCTACAATGAGCAGTTCTTC. It codes for CASSQDLRGLAENSYNEQFF.

This clone appeared many times. The chain employs TRBV24-1 and TRBJ1-2; TRBD1 matches at 8 bases. With 1 base clipped from V and 0 bases from J, the junction kept 9 bases outside the gene matches. CDR3 length: 18 amino acids. Germline-derived CDR1 and CDR2 are KGHDR and SFDVKD. The CDR3 protein is CATSDLDRGGSPNYGYTF. DNA for the CDR3: TGTGCCACCAGTGATTTAGACAGGGGTGGGAGTCCTAACTATGGCTACACCTTC.

CDR3 sequence reads: CASSLKAGGPAPSLAKNIQYF. The DNA of the CDR3 is TGTGCCAGCAGCTTGAAAGCGGGAGGTCCCGCCCCAAGTCTAGCCAAAAACATTCAGTACTTC. The rearrangement uses TRBV7-6 and TRBJ2-4; 9 bases align to TRBD2. Trimming took 3 bases from V and 0 from J; bases not matched to a gene: 18. This CDR3 is 21 amino acids long. CDR1 is SGHVS and CDR2 is FNYEAQ in the germline V gene.

V gene TRBV5-4 combines with J gene TRBJ1-6; 9 nucleotides match TRBD1. This CDR3 has 15 amino acids. Per the germline V gene, CDR1 is SGHNT and CDR2 is YYREEE (reference sequence). The V gene end was trimmed by 1 base and the J gene end by 6 bases; junction bases not matched to a gene: 2. The CDR3 DNA is TGTGCCAGCAGCTTGAGGGACAGGGTTAATTCACCCCTCCACTTT. This gives the protein CASSLRDRVNSPLHF.

The chain employs TRBV4-3 and TRBJ2-5; 9 nucleotides align to TRBD1. CDR1 is LGHNA, CDR2 YSLEER, per germline. The CDR3 has 15 amino acids. Trimming at V came to 4 bases and at J to 1 base, leaving 4 bases not matched to a gene. As DNA, the CDR3 is TGCGCCAGCAGCCCCGGGACAGGGAGCCAAGAGACCCAGTACTTC. Amino acids: CASSPGTGSQETQYF.

The J gene is TRBJ2-6, the V gene TRBV4-3; D is possibly TRBD2 (5 bases). V was shortened by 3 bases and J by 3 bases, with 15 bases between the two germline ends. CDR1 is LGHNA, CDR2 YSLEER, per germline. This CDR3 is built from 17 residues. The CDR3 loop reads CASSHDREGIGANVLTF. CDR3 bases: TGCGCCAGCAGCCACGATCGCGAGGGAATTGGGGCCAACGTCCTGACTTTC.